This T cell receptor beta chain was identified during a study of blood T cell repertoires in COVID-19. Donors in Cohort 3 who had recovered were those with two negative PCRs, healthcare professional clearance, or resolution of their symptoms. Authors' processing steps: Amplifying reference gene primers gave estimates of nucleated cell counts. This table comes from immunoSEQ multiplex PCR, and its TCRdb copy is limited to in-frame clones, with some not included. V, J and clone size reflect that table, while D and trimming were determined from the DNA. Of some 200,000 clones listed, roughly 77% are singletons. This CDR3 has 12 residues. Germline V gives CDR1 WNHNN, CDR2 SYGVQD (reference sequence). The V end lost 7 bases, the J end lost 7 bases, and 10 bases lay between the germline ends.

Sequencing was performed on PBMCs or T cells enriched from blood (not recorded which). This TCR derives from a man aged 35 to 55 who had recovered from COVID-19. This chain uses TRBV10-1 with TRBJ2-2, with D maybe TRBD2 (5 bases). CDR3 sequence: CASTPGGGELFF. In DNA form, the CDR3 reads TGCGCCAGCACCCCAGGAGGCGGGGAGCTGTTTTTT.